This T cell receptor beta chain was documented in a study of blood T cell repertoires in COVID-19 (dated by TCRdb to 2018 to 2021). Context from the whole study: Samples covering the acute and convalescent phases of COVID-19 were provided by collaborators in the United States, Italy and Spain. The dataset comprised deeply sampled blood TCRbeta repertoires from subjects exposed to, actively infected with, or recovered from COVID-19. The sample metadata nearly always contained a de-identified subject ID, COVID-19 status, age in years and sex. Where HLA class I and class II types were available, the types were taken from metadata supplied by the sample provider, not from assay-based typing. The material from the prospective study consisted of cDNA or gDNA derived from T cells, B-cell-depleted T cells, or PBMCs. The repertoires were made available in a free public database intended to serve as a resource for research on the immune response to SARS-CoV-2. The samples were drawn from two sources: the first 160 participants of the ongoing ImmuneRACE study, and 1,200 or so subjects contributed by 6 global collaborators. Study-wide conclusions, independent of this receptor: The amount of clinical and demographic metadata varied by source and participant and was provided uncurated.

TCRbeta CDR3 regions were amplified from genomic DNA using the immunoSEQ Assay, a bias-controlled multiplex PCR. Per the source publication's procedure: Nucleated cell counts per sample were estimated from amplification of reference gene primers within the assay. To quantify the absolute abundance of each unique TCRbeta CDR3 rearrangement, sequence reads were collapsed and filtered. For each sample, productive Simpson clonality was calculated as the square root of Simpson's diversity index across productive rearrangements. TCRdb stores this immuneACCESS table with in-frame sequences only. Part of the clones is absent; in the studies checked, under half of the shortfall reflects unresolved V genes, and no reason is known for the rest. The V and J calls and clone size come from that table; D and trimming were worked out from the DNA. This sample lists fewer than 250,000 clones; 70% to 90% were detected once. The top ten hold 3.5% to 4% of the sample.

Including the terminal cysteine and phenylalanine, the CDR3 comprises 19 residues. Only the CDR3 region is kept as DNA, spanning 57 bases read in frame from base 1. As for this clone: The antigen this receptor binds is unknown. It has no much larger one-base neighbor in the sample; base qualities were not kept.

Participants in the prospective study were aged 18 to 89 years, lived in 20 to 30 United States geographic areas, and enrolled through a virtual design. In the prospective study, participants were assigned to cohorts based on the clinical history participants reported in a screening survey and a study questionnaire. Each participant in the prospective study had whole blood, serum and a nasopharyngeal or oropharyngeal swab collected by mobile phlebotomists. Prospective study participants could optionally give additional blood draws and questionnaires over an approximately 2-month period. Blood samples from the prospective study were shipped frozen or at room temperature prior to DNA extraction.

The sequence derives from a woman aged 40 to 49 with acute COVID-19. The chain links TRBV1 with TRBJ2-5; the table's TRBD2 call for D was not verified on the DNA. TRBV1 is flagged as a pseudogene. Sequenced input: PBMCs or T cells enriched from blood (not recorded which). The CDR3 reads CTSSQVVLMTSGSGETQYF. The sequenced DNA: TGCACCAGCAGCCAAGTTGTTTTGATGACTAGCGGGAGTGGGGAGACCCAGTACTTC.